The T cell receptor beta chain under discussion was sequenced for a study of blood T cell repertoires in COVID-19. About the study: Specimens from acute and convalescent COVID-19 originated in the United States, Italy and Spain.

Using immunoSEQ multiplex PCR, the repertoire was profiled, and TCRdb retains in-frame clones only, with some absent. The table lists around 250,000 clones, 86% of them singletons. This CDR3 is built from 18 residues. The ends lost 5 bases at V and 0 bases at J; junction bases unmatched: 9. The germline CDR1 and CDR2 sequences are SGHVS and FQNEAQ. Sequenced material: peripheral blood. The TCR originated in a woman under 40 with active or convalescent COVID-19. This chain joins TRBV7-8 and TRBJ1-6; the match to TRBD1 covers 8 bases. CDR3 nucleotides: TGTGCCAGCAGCCCTCAGTACAGGGGGAGCTCCTATAATTCACCCCTCCACTTT. Translation: CASSPQYRGSSYNSPLHF.